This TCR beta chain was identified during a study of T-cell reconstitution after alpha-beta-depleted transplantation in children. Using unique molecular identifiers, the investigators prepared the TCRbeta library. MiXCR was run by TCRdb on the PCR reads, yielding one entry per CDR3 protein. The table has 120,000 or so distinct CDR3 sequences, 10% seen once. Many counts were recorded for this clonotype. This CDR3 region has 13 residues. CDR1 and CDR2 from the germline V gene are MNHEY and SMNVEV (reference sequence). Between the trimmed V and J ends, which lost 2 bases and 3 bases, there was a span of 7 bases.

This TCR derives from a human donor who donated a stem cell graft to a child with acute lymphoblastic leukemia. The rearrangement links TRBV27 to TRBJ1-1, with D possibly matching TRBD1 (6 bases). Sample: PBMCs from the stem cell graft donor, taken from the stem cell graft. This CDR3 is CASSLRGYTEAFF. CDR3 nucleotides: TGTGCCAGCAGTTTAAGGGGGTACACTGAAGCTTTCTTT.